Described below is a single TCR beta chain sequence and its context. Enrollees, about 18 to 89 years old, lived in approximately 24 US areas. Participants reported their clinical history, and cohort assignment relied on those reports. This sample is part of a study of blood T cell repertoires in COVID-19. Study-wide context: T cells, B-cell-depleted T cells, or PBMCs provided the cDNA or gDNA that served as material.

Per the authors' pipeline: Amplification of reference gene primers provided the estimated nucleated cell counts. Assay: immunoSEQ multiplex PCR; the TCRdb copy retains only in-frame clones and omits some. V, J and clone size derive from that table, while D and trimming were established from the DNA sequence. The table includes around 290,000 clones, 85% to 90% detected once. This CDR3 comprises 15 residues. Germline V gene sequence: CDR1 SGHKS, CDR2 YYEKEE (reference sequence). The V end lost 3 bases, the J end lost 0 bases, and 11 bases lay between the germline ends. The sequence was obtained from a woman aged 55-75 years in a cohort exposed to, infected with or recovered from COVID-19 (not recorded which). V is TRBV5-5 and J is TRBJ2-3, with a weak D call TRBD1 (6 bases). Specimen: PBMCs or T cells enriched from blood (not recorded which). In DNA form, the CDR3 reads TGTGCCAGCAGCTGGGACACTACTAGCACAGATACGCAGTATTTT. Translated: CASSWDTTSTDTQYF.